The entry below describes one T cell receptor (beta chain). This table comes from immunoSEQ multiplex PCR, and its TCRdb copy is limited to in-frame clones, with some not included. The sample includes around 79,000 clones, almost 85% of them seen just once. The sample originates from a study of OX40 agonist ivuxolimab in advanced cancers. Germline V gene lookup returns CDR1 SGHNT and CDR2 YYREEE (reference sequence). After removal of 0 bases from V and 8 bases from J, the junction contained 10 bases not matched to a gene. The CDR3 runs to 16 residues. The rearrangement joins TRBV5-4 to TRBJ2-1; 8 bases map to TRBD2. The source material was CD4+ or CD8+ T cells sorted from blood, sampled in a trial of the OX40 agonist ivuxolimab. The TCR comes from an adult with an advanced solid tumor such as melanoma, head and neck, liver or kidney cancer. The CDR3 sequence is CASSLGGGGTYDEQFF. CDR3 coding DNA: TGTGCCAGCAGCTTGGGAGGCGGGGGGACATACGATGAGCAGTTCTTC.